This T cell receptor (beta chain) was identified in a study of shared clonotypes between healthy human individuals. Study in general: Each donor contributed plates that comprised three CD4 naive, three CD4 memory, two CD8 naive and one CD8 memory.

The assay was immunoSEQ multiplex PCR, and TCRdb's table has in-frame clones only and misses some. The sample has more than 2 million clones, 90% to 96% seen once; the top ten hold around 0.13%. A single count supports this clone. CDR1 and CDR2 from the germline V gene are MNHNY and SVGAGI (reference sequence). This CDR3 has 13 amino acids. Between the trimmed V and J ends, which lost 7 bases and 3 bases, there was a span of 12 bases. The V and J genes are TRBV6-6 and TRBJ1-2; D is unclear. Material for sequencing was naive CD4+ T cells sorted from blood. Subset given: CD45RA+ positively selected. The clonotype was recovered from a man younger than 30 in good health. Here the CDR3 DNA reads TGTGCCAGCAATCCTGAGGGCTACTATGGCTACACCTTC. Amino acids: CASNPEGYYGYTF.